Below, one T cell receptor (beta chain) is given with its context. This entry is derived from a study of T cell changes during pregnancy in multiple sclerosis. This CDR3 has 13 residues. V shed 6 bases and J shed 0 bases, with 8 bases lying between them. The germline gives CDR1 SGHTA, CDR2 FQGNSA. Clones were read by immunoSEQ multiplex PCR, and TCRdb kept only the in-frame ones, dropping some. The sample gives about 44,000 clones, approximately 96% of which show up once; 0.89% is in the top ten. Here the sequenced sample was peripheral blood, taken in the second trimester of pregnancy. This chain joins TRBV7-2 and TRBJ1-2; TRBD1 might be the D (5 bases). The source of this sequence is a female donor with multiple sclerosis, enrolled in a pregnancy study. The CDR3 protein is CASSPGTNYGYTF. CDR3 DNA sequence: TGTGCCAGCAGTCCAGGGACTAACTATGGCTACACCTTC.